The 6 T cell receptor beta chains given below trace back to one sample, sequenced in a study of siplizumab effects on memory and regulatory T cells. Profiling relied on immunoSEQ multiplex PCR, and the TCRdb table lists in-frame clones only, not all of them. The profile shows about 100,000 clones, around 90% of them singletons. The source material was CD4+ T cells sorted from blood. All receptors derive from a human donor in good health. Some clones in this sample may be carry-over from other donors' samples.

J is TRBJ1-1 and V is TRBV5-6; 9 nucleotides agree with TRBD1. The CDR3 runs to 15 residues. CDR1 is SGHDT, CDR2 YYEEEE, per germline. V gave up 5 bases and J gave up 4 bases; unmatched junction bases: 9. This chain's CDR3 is CASSYIQGAVTEAFF. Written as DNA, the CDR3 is TGTGCCAGCAGTTACATACAGGGGGCGGTCACTGAAGCTTTCTTT.

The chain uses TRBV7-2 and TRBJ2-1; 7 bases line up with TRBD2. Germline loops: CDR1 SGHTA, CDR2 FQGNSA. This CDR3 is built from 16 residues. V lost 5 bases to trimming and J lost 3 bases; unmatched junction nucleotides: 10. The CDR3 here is CASSQSGAGNYNEQFF. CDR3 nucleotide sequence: TGTGCCAGCAGCCAGAGTGGAGCGGGAAACTACAATGAGCAGTTCTTC.

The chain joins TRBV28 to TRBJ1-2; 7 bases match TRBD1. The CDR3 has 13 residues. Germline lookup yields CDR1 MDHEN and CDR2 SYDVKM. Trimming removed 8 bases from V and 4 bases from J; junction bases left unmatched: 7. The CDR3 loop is CASHETGTYGYTF. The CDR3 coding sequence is TGTGCCAGCCATGAGACAGGGACCTATGGCTACACCTTC.

CDR3 sequence: CASSQRGGDTQYF. The CDR3 nucleotides read TGTGCCAGCAGTCAGAGGGGGGGAGATACGCAGTATTTT. This chain joins TRBV6-7 and TRBJ2-3; TRBD2 is a possible D gene (7 bases). TRBV6-7 is given ORF status, its function remaining uncertain. This CDR3 comprises 13 residues. V was shortened by 5 bases and J by 5 bases, with 11 bases between the two germline ends.

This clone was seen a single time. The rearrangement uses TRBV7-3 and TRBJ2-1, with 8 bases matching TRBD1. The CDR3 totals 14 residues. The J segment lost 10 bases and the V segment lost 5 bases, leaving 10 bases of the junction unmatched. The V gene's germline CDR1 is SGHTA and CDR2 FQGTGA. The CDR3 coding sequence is TGTGCCAGCAGCCCCCAAGGACAGGGAAGGGAGCAGTTCTTC. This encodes CASSPQGQGREQFF.

CDR3 sequence: CASSSSRTSGRFSEQFF. The CDR3 DNA reads as TGTGCCAGCAGCTCTTCTCGGACTAGCGGGAGGTTTAGTGAGCAGTTCTTC. The chain employs TRBV7-9 and TRBJ2-1, with TRBD2 matching over 14 bases. V was clipped by 4 bases and J by 9 bases; unmatched bases: 11. Germline lookup yields CDR1 SEHNR and CDR2 FQNEAQ (reference sequence). The CDR3 runs to 17 residues.